The 20 T cell receptor beta chains below come from one sample, sequenced in a study of shared clonotypes between healthy human individuals. The method was immunoSEQ multiplex PCR; TCRdb's version includes in-frame clones alone and lacks a portion of them. Of fewer than 1.6 million clones detected, 98% appear once; the ten largest clones hold 0.36%. Specimen: naive CD4+ T cells sorted from blood. Described subset: CD45RA+ positively selected. These receptors were obtained from a man aged 25 to 40 in good health.

The CDR3, as DNA: TGTGCCAGCAGCGTAGTTGTGGGAGGGCCCTCATATGAGCAGTTCTTC. Translated: CASSVVVGGPSYEQFF. V gene TRBV9 combines with J gene TRBJ2-1; 7 nucleotides line up with TRBD2. The CDR3 is 16 amino acids. The germline V gene has CDR1 SGDLS and CDR2 YYNGEE. Trimming at V came to 0 bases and at J to 8 bases, leaving 11 bases not matched to a gene.

The chain recombines TRBV5-6 with TRBJ1-4; TRBD1 agrees at 7 bases. From germline, CDR1 is SGHDT and CDR2 YYEEEE. The CDR3 spans 15 residues. V was pared by 5 bases and J by 5 bases, with 9 bases of the junction left unmatched. DNA for the CDR3: TGTGCCAGCAGGGGACTACAGGGGCCAAATGAAAAACTGTTTTTT. It translates to CASRGLQGPNEKLFF. Using reference TRBV5-6 and TRBJ1-4 for the parts outside the CDR3, the full variable domain is DAGVTQSPTHLIKTRGQQVTLRCSPKSGHDTVSWYQQALGQGPQFIFQYYEEEERQRGNFPDRFSGHQFPNYSSELNVNALLLGDSALYLCASRGLQGPNEKLFFGSGTQLSVL.

The chain couples TRBV13 to TRBJ2-3; the D is unclear. The V gene lost 4 bases and the J gene lost 6 bases, with 8 bases spanning the gap. CDR1 PRHDT and CDR2 FYEKMQ come from the germline V gene (reference sequence). The CDR3 consists of 12 residues. CDR3 amino acids: CASSSPRDTQYF. CDR3 nucleotide sequence: TGTGCCAGCAGCTCTCCCCGGGATACGCAGTATTTT.

The chain couples TRBV27 to TRBJ2-1; 7 nucleotides agree with TRBD1. Trimming at V came to 4 bases and at J to 5 bases, leaving 14 bases not matched to a gene. The CDR3 has 17 amino acids. Germline V lookup: CDR1 MNHEY, CDR2 SMNVEV (reference sequence). The CDR3 is CASSYLTGSIRNNEQFF. The CDR3 region has the DNA TGTGCCAGCAGTTACTTGACAGGGTCGATTCGTAACAATGAGCAGTTCTTC.

The rearrangement uses TRBV2 and TRBJ1-4; D remains ambiguous. Deletions cut 3 bases from V and 4 bases from J, with 6 bases between. From germline, CDR1 is SNHLY and CDR2 FYNNEI. CDR3 length: 13 amino acids. CDR3 sequence: CASSDGDNEKLFF. The CDR3 DNA is TGTGCCAGCAGTGACGGCGATAATGAAAAACTGTTTTTT. Using reference TRBV2 and TRBJ1-4 for the parts outside the CDR3, the full variable domain is EPEVTQTPSHQVTQMGQEVILRCVPISNHLYFYWYRQILGQKVEFLVSFYNNEISEKSEIFDDQFSVERPDGSNFTLKIRSTKLEDSAMYFCASSDGDNEKLFFGSGTQLSVL.

J is TRBJ1-1 and V is TRBV11-2; perhaps TRBD1 as D (6 bases). Between the trimmed V and J ends, which lost 2 bases and 9 bases, there was a span of 13 bases. Germline lookup yields CDR1 SGHAT and CDR2 FQNNGV. The CDR3 has 13 amino acids. In DNA, the CDR3 is TGTGCCAGCAGCTTAAGGGGGGATAGGAAAGCTTTCTTT. Encoded protein: CASSLRGDRKAFF.

The chain links TRBV18 to TRBJ2-5, with TRBD1 matching 7 bases. The CDR3 totals 13 residues. After removal of 8 bases from V and 2 bases from J, the junction contained 5 bases not matched to a gene. Germline assignment: CDR1 KGHSH and CDR2 LQKENI. The CDR3 reads CASQGQRQETQYF. CDR3 in DNA: TGTGCCAGCCAGGGACAGCGACAAGAGACCCAGTACTTC.

The chain is built from TRBV7-9 and TRBJ2-7, with D perhaps TRBD2 (5 bases). The CDR3 contains 17 residues. With 5 bases removed from V and 3 bases from J, the gap between germline ends came to 23 bases. CDR1 and CDR2 (germline): SEHNR, FQNEAQ (reference sequence). CDR3 protein: CASSQGGRVGVRYEQYF. In DNA, the CDR3 is TGTGCCAGCAGCCAAGGTGGGCGTGTGGGAGTACGCTACGAGCAGTACTTC.

Comment on this clone: The sample carries other DNA sequences with the same CDR3. This chain joins TRBV6-1 and TRBJ1-2; possible D gene TRBD1, 6 bases. Trimming pared 0 bases from V and 4 bases from J, leaving 12 bases between. The CDR3 spans 15 residues. Germline V lookup: CDR1 MNHNS, CDR2 SASEGT. CDR3 in amino acids: CASSEALGGGYGYTF. For the CDR3, the DNA is TGTGCCAGCAGTGAAGCGCTGGGGGGCGGCTATGGCTACACCTTC.

The chain employs TRBV21-1 and TRBJ2-7; the table's D call, TRBD1, has no DNA check behind it. TRBV21-1 is labeled a pseudogene. CDR3 length: 14 amino acids. CDR3 DNA: TGTGCCAGCAGCAAACAGGGGTCCGTGGCGGAGCAGTACTTC. Amino acid sequence: CASSKQGSVAEQYF.

V usage is TRBV6-5 and J usage is TRBJ2-1, with D perhaps being TRBD1 or TRBD2 (5 bases each). Germline V gives CDR1 MNHEY, CDR2 SVGAGI. This CDR3 has 13 residues. Trimming cost V 5 bases and J 10 bases, with 15 bases left between them. This CDR3 reads CASSEGPRREQFF. CDR3 coding DNA: TGTGCCAGCAGTGAGGGACCGAGGAGGGAGCAGTTCTTC.

The rearrangement uses TRBV5-4 and TRBJ2-1, with 12 bases identical to TRBD2. CDR1 and CDR2 from the germline V gene are SGHNT and YYREEE (reference sequence). Unmatched junction bases numbered 4, after V lost 1 base and J lost 5 bases. The CDR3 extends over 16 amino acids. CDR3 loop: CASSLTSGRKNNEQFF. The DNA for the CDR3 is TGTGCCAGCAGCTTGACTAGCGGGAGGAAAAACAATGAGCAGTTCTTC.

For the CDR3, the DNA is TGCGCCAGCAGCTTGGAAAGGGCCCCTAACTATGGCTACACCTTC. This sequence encodes CASSLERAPNYGYTF. The chain links TRBV5-1 to TRBJ1-2; no definite D call. Trimming took off 0 bases at V and 0 bases at J, with 9 bases between the two ends. This CDR3 comprises 15 residues. Germline CDR1 is SGHRS and CDR2 is YFSETQ.

As for this clone: Other DNA variants within this sample encode the same CDR3. This chain uses TRBV7-8 with TRBJ1-1, with D unresolved. Germline-derived CDR1 and CDR2 are SGHVS and FQNEAQ. The CDR3 is 13 residues long. The V end lost 1 base, the J end lost 0 bases, and 3 bases lay between the germline ends. The CDR3 is CASSLGMNTEAFF. The CDR3 DNA reads as TGTGCCAGCAGCTTAGGGATGAACACTGAAGCTTTCTTT. The full variable domain, completed using reference TRBV7-8 and TRBJ1-1, is GAGVSQSPRYKVAKRGQDVALRCDPISGHVSLFWYQQALGQGPEFLTYFQNEAQLDKSGLPSDRFFAERPEGSVSTLKIQRTQQEDSAVYLCASSLGMNTEAFFGQGTRLTVV.

V and J are TRBV18 and TRBJ2-1; no clear D gene. V was cut by 2 bases and J by 0 bases, with 5 bases left in between. Germline CDR1 and CDR2: KGHSH and LQKENI. The CDR3 is 14 amino acids. The DNA of the CDR3 is TGTGCCAGCTCACCAATGGGCTCCTACAATGAGCAGTTCTTC. Its protein product is CASSPMGSYNEQFF. Using reference TRBV18 and TRBJ2-1 for the parts outside the CDR3, the full variable domain is NAGVMQNPRHLVRRRGQEARLRCSPMKGHSHVYWYRQLPEEGLKFMVYLQKENIIDESGMPKERFSAEFPKEGPSILRIQQVVRGDSAAYFCASSPMGSYNEQFFGPGTRLTVL.

This clone was detected once. Other DNA sequences in this specimen translate into the identical CDR3. The chain links TRBV11-2 to TRBJ1-1; D call uncertain. Germline V gene sequence: CDR1 SGHAT, CDR2 FQNNGV. V shed 1 base and J shed 1 base, with 4 bases lying between them. There are 13 residues in the CDR3. In nucleotides, the CDR3 is TGTGCCAGCAGCTTAGTTGGGAACACTGAAGCTTTCTTT. This translates into CASSLVGNTEAFF.

The chain carries TRBV5-4 and TRBJ1-2; D not certain. Trimming took off 0 bases at V and 4 bases at J, with 4 bases between the two ends. The CDR3 consists of 12 residues. CDR1 is SGHNT and CDR2 is YYREEE in the germline V gene (reference sequence). CDR3 sequence (DNA): TGTGCCAGCAGCTTGGAAACCTATGGCTACACCTTC. It encodes CASSLETYGYTF.

The genes are TRBV10-3 and TRBJ1-4, with 11 bases lining up with TRBD1. The germline CDR1 and CDR2 sequences are ENHRY and SYGVKD. The CDR3 is 14 residues long. The J segment lost 7 bases and the V segment lost 10 bases, leaving 8 bases of the junction unmatched. The chain's CDR3 is CASRPGQGGEKLFF. DNA for the CDR3: TGTGCCAGCCGCCCGGGACAGGGGGGTGAAAAACTGTTTTTT.

Concerning this clone: Different DNA sequences within this sample yield the same CDR3. This chain uses TRBV19 with TRBJ2-7; the D is unclear. Germline V gene data show CDR1 as LNHDA and CDR2 as SQIVND (reference sequence). The germline V and J ends were trimmed by 3 bases and 0 bases, with 6 bases remaining between them. The CDR3 has 13 amino acids. The CDR3 region is CASSIVGSYEQYF. The CDR3 DNA reads TGTGCCAGTAGTATCGTCGGCTCCTACGAGCAGTACTTC.

The gene calls are TRBV7-2 and TRBJ2-2; no clear D gene. This CDR3 region has 14 residues. Germline V gene lookup returns CDR1 SGHTA and CDR2 FQGNSA. Trimming pared 0 bases from V and 5 bases from J, leaving 7 bases between. CDR3 bases: TGTGCCAGCAGCTTAGCCTTTCAGACCGGGGAGCTGTTTTTT. It encodes CASSLAFQTGELFF.